This section outlines one T cell receptor (beta chain) sequence together with its context. What it binds is unknown. The source of the sample is a study of T cells in tuberculosis. CDR1 and CDR2 from the germline V gene are SGHTS and YDEGEE. This CDR3 is built from 15 residues. Trimming stripped 5 bases from V and 2 bases from J, with 16 bases between. Whole-study findings and limits: Smaller distances to GMM-specific TCRs suggested their expansion in active tuberculosis. Using the GMM-specific repertoire gave more than 85% accuracy versus roughly 68% with motifs.

This table comes from immunoSEQ multiplex PCR, and its TCRdb copy is limited to in-frame clones, with some not included. The data show 20,000 to 25,000 clones, roughly nine tenths seen once. The sequence was collected from a donor aged 10 to 29 with latent tuberculosis or without tuberculosis infection. Sequencing was done on a sample of PBMCs. This chain connects TRBV5-8 to TRBJ1-2; D gene ambiguous. The CDR3 DNA sequence: TGTGCCAGCAGTCGCGCGAATCCCCCCAACTATGGCTACACCTTC. Translation: CASSRANPPNYGYTF.